What follows describes a single T cell receptor (beta chain). This clone came up a few times. This receptor's antigen is unknown. Base quality data are lacking; no much larger clone is found one base away. This entry is derived from a study of cytomegalovirus exposure and HLA in healthy donors (dated by TCRdb to the late 2010s). Background on the whole study: According to an earlier analysis of several hundred of the donors, about 179 million T cells yielded 120 million or so unique TCR beta sequences and roughly 280 Gb of sequence data. To study patterns of TCR occurrence, a later analysis re-analyzed previously published TCR beta repertoires from under 750 donors and added high-resolution HLA genotyping. Because of strong linkage in the cohort, roughly five DR-DQ haplotypes were treated as single units for association and clustering. To predict cytomegalovirus infection status, the study combined high-throughput TCR immunosequencing, statistical association of individual TCRs with disease status, and machine learning. Among the 398 genotyped donors, around 79% belonged to the genetic ancestry cluster associated with self-reported Caucasian donors. Every discovery cohort repertoire had been produced on one sequencing platform. Typing coverage varied by locus: about 620-630 donors for A, B, C, DRB1 and DQB1; around 560 for DQA1; 606 for DPA1; approximately 450 for DPB1. A later genetic analysis used genome-wide SNP genotypes for about 60% of the roughly 700 donors, treating that subset as a discovery cohort. The study aimed to test whether signatures of past pathogen exposure could be identified by cataloging public T cell receptors. HLA typing included class I and class II loci at four-digit resolution. On average, about 240,000 unique TCR beta nucleotide sequences were sequenced per donor among 398 genotyped donors of the cohort, with roughly 18% of those sequences being non-productive. An early release covering more than 500 HLA-typed donors comprised 250 to 350 gigabases of sequencing data and about 90 million unique TCR sequences. Donor age, sex, ethnicity and CMV serostatus were compiled alongside the repertoire data. Rather than using new phenotypic data, the later analysis identified candidate immune exposures from TCR beta sequences and from how often those sequences occurred across donors. The study used immunosequencing to profile the T cell repertoires of approximately 690 subjects and linked those repertoires to cytomegalovirus serostatus. An earlier analysis of 587 of the donors used high-throughput TCR beta sequencing to judge whether each TCR beta V gene segment behaved as functional or pseudogenic. Besides the first cohort of roughly 640 subjects, a separate validation cohort made up of over 100 different subjects was used.

General findings and caveats noted by the study authors: According to a later genetic analysis, donors in an Asian-associated ancestry cluster had fewer N-insertions in productive TCRs than the approximately 630-donor mean. Some IMGT-functional V segments, including TRBV6-2 and TRBV6-3, could not be distinguished by the 87-base-pair reads and were therefore excluded. A later analysis found that HLA-associated TCR beta chains were more clonally expanded and had lower generation probabilities than equally common non-associated chains. At a false discovery rate of 0.05, a later analysis linked approximately 18,000 TCR beta sequences to specific HLA alleles. The authors suggested that the approach could potentially be generalized to other disease states and immunological phenotypes. Correlated functional status among segregating V segments might reflect linkage disequilibrium, but an unknown experimental factor could not be ruled out. Because counts were too low, approximately 18 rarely observed V segments, including chromosome 9 orphons, were excluded from the earlier analysis of several hundred of the donors. Because some donors lacked HLA typing at each locus, the association tests relied only on the typed subset. A few of the identified cytomegalovirus-associated TCR beta chains were confirmed in vitro to be specific for cytomegalovirus antigens. The presence/absence analyses assumed that sequencing depth was roughly uniform across donors, and that assumption may not be true. This cohort had only TCR beta chains sequenced, and the lack of alpha or paired-chain data limited which features could be detected. The only immune exposure information available for the cohort was CMV serostatus. The classifier was reported to diagnose cytomegalovirus status with high specificity and sensitivity in both the original and validation cohorts. According to a later analysis, most CMV-associated TCR beta chains appeared to be HLA-restricted, and the HLA associations seemed to be driven largely by CMV exposure. Most TCR sequences were observed very rarely across donors, whereas some public TCRs were present in many individuals. A later genetic analysis associated a missense DCLRE1C variant with V-gene and J-gene trimming of TCR beta chains, and an independent cohort replicated the association. In a later analysis, the rate of TCR association differed among HLA loci, with DRB1 alleles having the most associated TCRs and HLA-C alleles having the fewest. Strong co-occurrence of HLA alleles, especially DR and DQ, made assigning TCR associations to individual alleles difficult. A further reported finding was that TCR beta sequences accurately predicted the HLA-A and HLA-B alleles for most subjects in the first cohort. A total of about 150 TCR beta chains were listed by the study as associated with cytomegalovirus. Several of the top co-occurrence clusters appeared to be linked to parvovirus B19, influenza, CMV and Epstein-Barr virus, according to a later analysis. A cluster of highly shared sequence variants was judged likely to represent a technical artifact of the sequencing pipeline. Broadly in line with IMGT annotations, most TCR beta V segments showed up in productive rearrangements about 90% or about 30% of the time in an earlier analysis of 450 to 750 of the donors.

From the cysteine through the phenylalanine, the CDR3 covers 17 amino acids. The retained sequence is limited to the CDR3, 51 bases, with the frame set at the first base. The germline V and J ends show losses of 2 bases and 7 bases respectively, and no gene match explains 14 bases of the junction. For CDR1 and CDR2, the germline V gene (reference sequence) lists PRHDT and FYEKMQ. Library preparation was by the immunoSEQ multiplex PCR assay. The multiplex PCR relied on a mix of 60 forward primers for TCR Vbeta segments and 13 reverse primers for TCR Jbeta segments. A multiplex PCR assay on genomic DNA amplified the CDR3 region of rearranged TCR beta genes. The amplified TCR beta libraries were sequenced on the Illumina HiSeq System as 87-base-pair reads. For the original study's pipeline: A later analysis tallied 70 million to 100 million unique TCR beta chains across the 666 repertoires, and approximately 12 million of those chains were shared by two or more donors. Raw reads were error-corrected and collapsed into unique sequences with a nearest-neighbor algorithm that merged closely related sequences to remove PCR and sequencing errors. CDR3 sequences were aligned to IMGT reference sequences to assign V, D and J gene segments. For a sequence to be retained, a match of at least six nucleotides to both a V gene segment and a J gene segment was required. A rearrangement was called productive if the CDR3 had no stop codons and remained in frame with V and J, and every other rearrangement was called non-productive. Following IMGT convention, CDR3 was defined as the stretch from the second conserved V-encoded cysteine up to the conserved J-encoded phenylalanine. Sequences without an unambiguous match to a single V gene segment were excluded from the earlier analysis of a few hundred of the donors. An earlier analysis of almost 600 of the donors classified V segments as functional when productive rearrangements were above 56.7% and as segregating when the standard deviation between donors was above 5%. To diagnose cytomegalovirus status from the catalog of TCR beta chain sequences, a statistical classification framework was built. A later analysis assigned V and J genes by comparing TCR nucleotide sequences with IMGT/GENE-DB human TR gene sequences. A later analysis assigned CDR3 sequences and most-parsimonious VDJ recombination scenarios with the TCRdist pipeline. In a later analysis, every TCR beta chain was defined by the combination of its CDR3 amino acid sequence and its V-gene family, and reads without a unique V-gene family were dropped. To address suspected cross-contamination and a sequencing artifact, a later analysis removed approximately 590 highly shared, low-generation-probability nucleotide sequences. In a later analysis, a clonal expansion index was calculated for each public chain from normalized within-repertoire ranks of inferred template counts. In a later analysis, generation probabilities were computed using a VDJ recombination model fitted to out-of-frame rearrangements, and the results were checked against IGoR. In a later analysis, hypergeometric tests were used to score TCR-TCR, TCR-HLA and TCR-CMV co-occurrence, with a repertoire-size bias correction applied to TCR pairs. A later analysis estimated false discovery rates by permuting HLA or CMV assignments 20 times. In a later analysis, co-occurring TCRs were grouped using DBSCAN, with TCRdist sequence similarity added in when clustering inside HLA-allele-positive subsets. Co-occurrence clustering excluded repertoires with fewer than 30,000 or more than 120,000 public chains, plus five with anomalous nucleotide sharing. TCRdb's version of the immuneACCESS table is confined to in-frame rearrangements and falls short of the full clone set. An unresolved V gene accounts for under half of the shortfall where checked; the remainder is of unknown origin. The V and J calls and clone size come from that table; D and trimming were worked out from the DNA. This sample gives 180,000 or so clones in total; around 81% of them show up just once. In total, the top ten clones hold roughly 2.1% of the sample.

In total, approximately 690 healthy bone marrow donors made up the cohort. Cohort members were all nominally healthy when sampled, although unrecorded immune exposures were likely present. The donor tested CMV seropositive and was one of the 289 seropositive cohort members. Each donor provided a peripheral blood sample, and peripheral blood mononuclear cells were used for TCR beta sequencing. Genomic DNA was extracted from the blood cell samples with the Qiagen DNeasy Blood Extraction Kit. The chain links TRBV13 with TRBJ2-7; 10 central nucleotides agree with TRBD1. The TCR comes from a woman aged 25 to 39 in good health and CMV-seropositive. The material sequenced was PBMCs. The CDR3 region has the sequence CASSLSHRDRGDAEQYF. The sequenced DNA is TGTGCCAGCAGCTTATCCCACCGGGACAGGGGCGATGCGGAGCAGTACTTC. Where the CDR3 stops, the reference TRBV13 and TRBJ2-7 genes take over; the full variable domain is AAGVIQSPRHLIKEKRETATLKCYPIPRHDTVYWYQQGPGQDPQFLISFYEKMQSDKGSIPDRFSAQQFSDYHSELNMSSLELGDSALYFCASSLSHRDRGDAEQYFGPGTRLTVT.